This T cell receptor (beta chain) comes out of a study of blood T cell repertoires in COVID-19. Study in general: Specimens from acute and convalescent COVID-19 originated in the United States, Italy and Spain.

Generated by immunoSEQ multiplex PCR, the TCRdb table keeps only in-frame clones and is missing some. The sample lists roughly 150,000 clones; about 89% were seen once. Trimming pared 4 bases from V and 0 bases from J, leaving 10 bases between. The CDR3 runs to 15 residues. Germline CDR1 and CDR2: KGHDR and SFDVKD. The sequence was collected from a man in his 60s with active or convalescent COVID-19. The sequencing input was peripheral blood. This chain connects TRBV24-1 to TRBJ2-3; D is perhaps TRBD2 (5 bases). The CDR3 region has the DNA TGTGCCACCAGTGACCCAGCGGCTAGCACAGATACGCAGTATTTT. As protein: CATSDPAASTDTQYF.